These 14 T cell receptor beta chains were sequenced from one sample in a study of tumor and adjacent non-tumor tissue in lung cancer. RNA was extracted from bulk tissue without any cell sorting. The library came from three nested PCR rounds adapted from ARM-PCR protocols. TCRdb recomputed calls from the multiplex PCR reads with MiXCR, one row per CDR3 protein. The sample consists of roughly 65,000 distinct CDR3 sequences, about 61% of them appearing once. The sequencing input was lung tumor tissue. The origin of the receptors is a middle-aged man with non-small cell lung cancer.

As to this clonotype: A much larger clone is a single base away; this may be a read error. This chain uses TRBV7-2 with TRBJ1-4; D uncertain. Looked up from germline, CDR1 is SGHTA and CDR2 is FQGNSA. Trimming stripped 6 bases from V and 7 bases from J, with 18 bases between. The CDR3 has 15 residues. The CDR3 sequence: CASRPPGVGTEKLFF. Written as DNA, the CDR3 is TGTGCCAGCAGGCCTCCCGGGGTAGGCACTGAAAAACTGTTTTTT. Full variable domain (rest looked up from reference TRBV7-2 and TRBJ1-4): GAGVSQSPSNKVTEKGKDVELRCDPISGHTALYWYRQSLGQGLEFLIYFQGNSAPDKSGLPSDRFSAERTGGSVSTLTIQRTQQEDSAVYLCASRPPGVGTEKLFFGSGTQLSVL.

This clonotype was detected only a few times. The rearrangement links TRBV20-1 to TRBJ2-3, with 9 bases fitting TRBD2. V dropped 3 bases and J dropped 2; count of bases not matched to a gene: 3. The CDR3 loop spans 14 amino acids. Germline CDR1 and CDR2: DFQATT and SNEGSKA (reference sequence). CDR3 DNA: TGCAGTGCTAGGACTAGCGGTACCACAGATACGCAGTATTTT. It is translated as CSARTSGTTDTQYF.

On this clonotype: Compared with germline, one end of the junction differs, possibly owing to a read error. The chain links TRBV4-1 to TRBJ1-4; possibly TRBD1 for D (6 bases). The CDR3 runs to 16 residues. Germline V gene sequence: CDR1 MGHRA, CDR2 YSYEKL. The CDR3 sequence: CASSRDNGGLNEKLVF. In DNA form, the CDR3 reads TGCGCCAGCAGCCGGGACAACGGGGGGCTAAATGAAAAACTGGTTTTT.

Note on this clonotype: Being one base from a much bigger clone, this may be a read error. The chain links TRBV30 to TRBJ1-2; 9 nucleotides agree with TRBD1. The CDR3 is 13 residues long. Germline V gene lookup returns CDR1 GTSNPN and CDR2 SVGIG (reference sequence). For the CDR3, the DNA is TGTGCCAGCCGGGACAGGGCCCTATATGGCTACGCCTTC. Encoded protein: CASRDRALYGYAF.

The chain is built from TRBV20-1 and TRBJ2-1, with 8 bases matching TRBD2. The CDR3 extends over 13 amino acids. The germline gives CDR1 DFQATT, CDR2 SNEGSKA (reference sequence). The V segment lost 6 bases and the J segment 4 bases; nucleotides outside the gene matches: 5. The CDR3 spells CSAPGGPYNEQFF. Written as DNA, the CDR3 is TGCAGTGCCCCGGGAGGGCCGTACAATGAGCAGTTCTTC.

This clonotype was seen ten or more times. The genes are TRBV4-1 and TRBJ2-5; the match to TRBD2 covers 12 bases. The germline V gene has CDR1 MGHRA and CDR2 YSYEKL. CDR3 size: 18 residues. V shed 0 bases, J shed 6 bases, and the junction held 11 bases outside the gene matches. The chain's CDR3 is CASSQEGSASGRAKTQYF. The DNA of the CDR3 is TGCGCCAGCAGCCAAGAGGGGTCGGCTAGCGGGAGGGCGAAGACCCAGTACTTC.

This clonotype has only a few counts. A much larger clone differs by one base, so this may be a read error. The gene calls are TRBV10-1 and TRBJ1-1; D ambiguous. The CDR3 loop spans 13 amino acids. Germline V lookup: CDR1 WNHNN, CDR2 SYGVQD (reference sequence). Trimming left V 6 bases short and J 7 bases short, with 15 bases between. CDR3 region: CASRGDGSIEAFF. The DNA for the CDR3 is TGCGCCAGCAGGGGTGACGGGTCCATTGAAGCTTTCTTT.

With respect to this clonotype: One junction end does not reproduce the germline sequence, and a read error may be involved. The DNA of the CDR3 is TGCGCCAACAGTTCTGACGGGACCTACGAGCAGAACTTC. Amino acid sequence: CANSSDGTYEQNF. This chain uses TRBV11-3 with TRBJ2-7; D is perhaps TRBD1 or TRBD2 (5 bases each). This CDR3 region has 13 residues. Per germline, CDR1 SGHNT and CDR2 YENEEA.

The V gene is TRBV10-3, the J gene TRBJ2-7; D is perhaps TRBD2 (6 bases). The V end was cut by 3 bases, the J end by 10 bases, with 19 bases between. The germline V gene encodes CDR1 ENHRY and CDR2 SYGVKD. The CDR3 length is 14 residues. The CDR3 is CAISDNRGGFEQYF. The CDR3 DNA reads as TGTGCCATCAGTGATAATCGGGGAGGCTTCGAACAGTACTTC.

The chain uses TRBV11-1 and TRBJ2-1; no firm D call. The V end lost 1 base, the J end lost 7 bases, and 11 bases lay between the germline ends. CDR1 and CDR2 (germline): SGHAT, FQDESV (reference sequence). CDR3 length: 14 residues. CDR3 DNA sequence: TGTGCCAGCAGCTTAGAACGGAAAGGGAATGAGCAGTTCTTC. This sequence encodes CASSLERKGNEQFF.

This clonotype has ten or more counts. The rearrangement uses TRBV6-5 and TRBJ2-5; D is perhaps TRBD2 (5 bases). Per germline, CDR1 MNHEY and CDR2 SVGAGI. CDR3 length: 12 residues. Trimming left V 6 bases short and J 5 bases short, with 10 bases between. The DNA of the CDR3 is TGTGCCAGCAGCTCTTCGGGGGAGACCCAGTACTTC. Translating it yields CASSSSGETQYF.

Turning to this clonotype: The junction differs from germline at one of its ends, possibly a read error. The chain employs TRBV11-2 and TRBJ1-1, with a weak D call TRBD1 (5 bases). CDR1 and CDR2 from the germline V gene are SGHAT and FQNNGV. The CDR3 length is 14 residues. CDR3 amino acids: CASRGPGMNTEAFF. In nucleotides, the CDR3 is TGTGCCAGCAGGGGACCAGGAATGAACACTGAAGCGTTCTTT.

A note on this clonotype: Mismatch with germline at one junction end may stem from a read error. This rearrangement joins TRBV11-2 to TRBJ2-7; maybe TRBD1 (6 bases). Germline values: CDR1 SGHAT, CDR2 FQNNGV. The CDR3 has 14 residues. CDR3 nucleotide sequence: TGTGCCAGCAGCCGTTCTGGGGACAACTACAAGCAGTACTTC. Residues: CASSRSGDNYKQYF.

The chain recombines TRBV11-1 with TRBJ1-5; D remains unclear. Matching the DNA end better, TRBJ2-3 makes the J call doubtful. The CDR3 totals 13 residues. Germline CDR1 SGHAT, CDR2 FQDESV (reference sequence). The DNA for the CDR3 is TGTGCCAGCAGCTTAGGGGGTGGTCAGCCTCAGTATTTT. This translates into CASSLGGGQPQYF.